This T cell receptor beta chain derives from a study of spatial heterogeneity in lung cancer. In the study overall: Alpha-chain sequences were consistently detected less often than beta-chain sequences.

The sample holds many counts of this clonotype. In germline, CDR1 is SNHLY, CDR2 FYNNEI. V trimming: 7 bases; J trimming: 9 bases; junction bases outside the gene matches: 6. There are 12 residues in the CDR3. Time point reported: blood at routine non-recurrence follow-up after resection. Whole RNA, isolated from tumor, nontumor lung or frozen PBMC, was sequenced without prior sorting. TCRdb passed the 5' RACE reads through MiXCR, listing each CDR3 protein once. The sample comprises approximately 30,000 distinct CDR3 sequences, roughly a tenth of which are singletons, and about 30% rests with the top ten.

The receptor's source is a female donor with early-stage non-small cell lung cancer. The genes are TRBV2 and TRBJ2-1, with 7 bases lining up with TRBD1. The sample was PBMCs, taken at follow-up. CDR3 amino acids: CASKGDSPEQFF. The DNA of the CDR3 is TGTGCCAGCAAAGGGGACAGCCCTGAGCAGTTCTTC.